Reported below is one T cell receptor (beta chain). Its target antigen remains unknown. Qualities for individual bases were not recorded, and no much larger clone is one base off. What this sample's time point label stands for: about 28 days (+/-7) after the second vaccine dose. AZD1222 recipients with second doses at about 4 weeks or about 12 weeks were pooled, because spike-specific TCR depth and breadth did not differ between schedules. Samples from vaccinated people were obtained from the UK trials COV001 and COV002, which included a single-blind randomized controlled phase 2/3 trial of AZD1222 (ChAdOx1 nCoV-19) in healthy adults. For TCRbeta chain sequencing, PBMC samples from trial participants were taken at day 0 and at day 28 after the second dose. These data originate in a study of T cell responses to AZD1222 COVID-19 vaccine (dated by TCRdb to about 2021). Broadly, across the study: A total of over 230 trial participants underwent TCR sequencing, of whom approximately 210 received two doses of AZD1222 and about 25 received two doses of the MenACWY control vaccine. Enrollment into the trials was organized by age into subgroups of 18-55, 56-69 and 70-plus years, and those subgroups contained around 150, 28 and 57 TCR-sequenced participants, respectively. The research as a whole found: In the small 56-69-year group, the increase in depth fell short of significance, most likely because of low power. Most participants were white British and females outnumbered males, and the authors suggested that clonal diversity may have been underestimated. Reportedly, close to half of the unique spike-specific TCRs recognized epitopes lying outside the regions that are mutated in the B.1.351 and B.1.1.7 variants. Spike-specific TCR breadth and depth rose significantly after two AZD1222 doses compared with day 0 and with MenACWY recipients. Conclusions about previously exposed vaccinees are limited, since just 6 or 7 AZD1222 recipients were seropositive for SARS-CoV-2 at baseline. No day 14 peak-response samples were available, so repertoires were characterized only after the peak T cell response. Vaccine-associated CD4 TCRs spanned the whole spike protein, with dominant responses in regions 160-218 and 743-854.

CDR1 and CDR2, looked up from the germline V gene, are SGHAT and FQNNGV. The junction carries 17 bases between V and J, which are trimmed by 1 base and 4 bases respectively. Including cysteine and phenylalanine, the CDR3 has 16 amino acids. Left in the record is the CDR3 DNA by itself, 48 bases read in frame from the first base. The CDR3 regions of human TCRbeta chains were analyzed by immunosequencing. As for the original processing: Repertoire TCRs were checked for matches against a reference library of SARS-CoV-2-specific TCRs that had been generated using the MIRA antigen-specificity platform. Breadth was defined as the fraction of unique TCRs that were SARS-CoV-2-associated. Depth was defined as the fraction of total T cells that were SARS-CoV-2-associated. Each spike-specific TCR was assigned to its reactive spike region and to a CD4 or CD8 class using the MIRA data. Log10-transformed breadth and depth values were compared by one-way ANOVA with Sidak's multiple comparisons tests. The clones in this table, taken by TCRdb from immuneACCESS, are in-frame only. Not every clone is retained; where verified, under half of the shortfall comes from an unresolved V gene, and the cause of the rest is unknown. The V and J calls and clone size were taken over from that table, and D and trimming were inferred from the DNA. This sample has approximately 93,000 clones in its table, and more than 70% of those were observed once. Jointly, the top ten make up about 5.2% of the sample.

The chain links TRBV11-2 with TRBJ2-7; a weak D assignment points to TRBD1 (5 bases agree). The origin of this receptor is an adult who received the AZD1222 COVID-19 vaccine. Sample: peripheral blood, taken 28 days after the second AZD1222 dose. Here the CDR3 is given as CASSLGGMGLSYEQYF. The sequenced DNA is TGTGCCAGCAGCTTAGGGGGCATGGGGCTCTCTTACGAGCAGTACTTC.